This T cell receptor beta chain derives from a study of beta chain features in type 1 diabetes. The CDR3 length is 15 residues. Germline CDR1 MNHNY, CDR2 SVGAGI (reference sequence). After removal of 2 bases from V and 4 bases from J, the junction contained 8 bases not matched to a gene. What was sequenced were expressed TCRB transcripts, since all of the isolated RNA had been reverse transcribed. Libraries were prepared by immunoSEQ multiplex PCR; TCRdb keeps only in-frame clonotypes and omits some of them. The sample consists of about 160,000 clones, roughly 60% of them appearing once. Remarks on this clone: Antigen specificity is unknown.

The study's findings and limits: Across all four CD4+ subsets, people with type 1 diabetes showed modestly shorter TCRB CDR3s. PCR, the amplification step, might favor shorter templates, equally in patients and controls.

What was sequenced was naive CD4+ T cells from blood. J is TRBJ2-7 and V is TRBV6-6; 7 bases match TRBD1. This clonotype was obtained from a man younger than 40 with type 1 diabetes. The CDR3 bases are TGTGCCAGCAGTTACGTGACACAGGGGTATTACGAGCAGTACTTC. It yields the protein CASSYVTQGYYEQYF.